Below are 12 T cell receptor beta chains sequenced from a single sample in a study of T cell changes during pregnancy in multiple sclerosis. Clones were sequenced by immunoSEQ multiplex PCR, and TCRdb holds only the in-frame ones, with some missing. The sample has approximately 58,000 clones; around 90% are singletons. This sample comprised peripheral blood, obtained in the second trimester of pregnancy. These TCRs come from a female donor with multiple sclerosis, enrolled in a pregnancy study.

This CDR3 is CASIQGYSNQPQHF. DNA for the CDR3: TGTGCCAGCATACAGGGGTATAGCAATCAGCCCCAGCATTTT. The chain uses TRBV6-1 and TRBJ1-5, with TRBD1 identical over 7 bases. J was trimmed by 0 bases and V by 7 bases; bases with no gene match: 3. Per germline, CDR1 MNHNS and CDR2 SASEGT. This CDR3 region has 14 residues.

This clone is a singleton in its sample. This sequence joins TRBV13 and TRBJ2-1; 10 bases are shared with TRBD2. Germline V CDR1 and CDR2: PRHDT, FYEKMQ (reference sequence). V was pared by 5 bases and J by 0 bases, with 28 bases of the junction left unmatched. The CDR3 is 24 amino acids. CDR3 nucleotides: TGTGCCAGCAGCGCTAAGCCCGGTTTGCCCGCGACTAGCGGGTGGGGGAGCTCCTACAATGAGCAGTTCTTC. It yields the protein CASSAKPGLPATSGWGSSYNEQFF.

The CDR3 protein is CASSLSIPAYNEQFF. Here the CDR3 DNA reads TGCGCCAGCAGCTTGTCCATCCCGGCCTACAATGAGCAGTTCTTC. The genes are TRBV5-1 and TRBJ2-1, with D unclear. CDR3 length: 15 residues. The ends were cut back, 1 base at V and 2 bases at J, with 10 bases in the middle. Per germline, CDR1 SGHRS and CDR2 YFSETQ.

This clone was picked up a small number of times. The rearrangement links TRBV29-1 to TRBJ1-1; TRBD1 matches 7 bases. The length of the CDR3 is 14 residues. V was pared by 4 bases and J by 1 base, with 6 bases of the junction left unmatched. CDR1 SQVTM and CDR2 ANQGSEA come from the germline V gene. This CDR3 is CSVVGGQRNTEAFF. The DNA of the CDR3 is TGCAGCGTTGTAGGGGGACAGAGGAACACTGAAGCTTTCTTT.

The CDR3 DNA is TGTGCCAGTAGTCGCACTGGAGTAGACTATGGCTACACCTTC. It yields the protein CASSRTGVDYGYTF. The chain has TRBV19 and TRBJ1-2; D unresolved. Germline V gives CDR1 LNHDA, CDR2 SQIVND (reference sequence). V dropped 5 bases and J dropped 3 bases, with 13 bases sitting between them. The CDR3 spans 14 residues.

The chain employs TRBV5-1 and TRBJ1-1, with D hard to call. Trimming shortened V by 0 bases and J by 1 base, and 13 bases separated the two germline ends. Germline V gene sequence: CDR1 SGHRS, CDR2 YFSETQ. CDR3 length: 16 residues. CDR3 sequence reads: CASSLAVAGPNTEAFF. For the CDR3, the DNA is TGCGCCAGCAGCTTGGCCGTAGCGGGCCCGAACACTGAAGCTTTCTTT.

Concerning this clone: Germline is not matched at one junction end, which may reflect a read error. The V and J genes are TRBV2 and TRBJ2-7; 8 bases are shared with TRBD2. The germline gives CDR1 SNHLY, CDR2 FYNNEI. The CDR3 runs 14 residues. The CDR3 reads CASSQAGVVYEQYF. CDR3 coding DNA: TGTGCCAGCAGTCAAGCGGGAGTGGTCTACGAGCAGTACTTC.

V gene TRBV2 combines with J gene TRBJ2-7, with TRBD2 matching over 11 bases. Germline V gives CDR1 SNHLY, CDR2 FYNNEI. The CDR3 has 15 residues. The V segment lost 3 bases and the J segment 1 base; nucleotides outside the gene matches: 2. The CDR3 region is CASSEVAGGSYEQYF. DNA of the CDR3: TGTGCCAGCAGTGAGGTAGCGGGAGGGTCCTACGAGCAGTACTTC. The full variable domain, in which reference TRBV2 and TRBJ2-7 provide the parts outside the CDR3, is EPEVTQTPSHQVTQMGQEVILRCVPISNHLYFYWYRQILGQKVEFLVSFYNNEISEKSEIFDDQFSVERPDGSNFTLKIRSTKLEDSAMYFCASSEVAGGSYEQYFGPGTRLTVT.

The chain links TRBV7-2 to TRBJ2-7; 8 bases are shared with TRBD1. The CDR3 contains 15 residues. With 4 bases clipped from V and 2 bases from J, the junction kept 7 bases outside the gene matches. CDR1 is SGHTA and CDR2 is FQGNSA in the germline V gene. The CDR3 protein is CASSSNSGQAYEQYF. CDR3 bases: TGTGCCAGCAGCTCAAACTCGGGACAGGCCTACGAGCAGTACTTC.

The rearrangement links TRBV7-2 to TRBJ2-7; maybe TRBD1 (7 bases). Germline assignment: CDR1 SGHTA and CDR2 FQGNSA. This CDR3 comprises 14 residues. Trimming took 6 bases from V and 1 from J, leaving 13 bases between them. The CDR3 loop reads CASRPGGLSYEQYF. The CDR3 nucleotides read TGTGCCAGCAGACCAGGGGGGCTTTCCTACGAGCAGTACTTC.

Only one count was recorded for this clone. This chain uses TRBV6-1 with TRBJ1-5; 8 bases are a match to TRBD1. The CDR3 is 17 amino acids. Per germline, CDR1 MNHNS and CDR2 SASEGT. After removal of 2 bases from V and 10 bases from J, the junction contained 16 bases not matched to a gene. CDR3 DNA: TGTGCCAGCAGTGAACGGTGGCGGGGGACAGGACTTTTACCCCAGCATTTT. Translation gives CASSERWRGTGLLPQHF.

The V call is TRBV28, the J call TRBJ2-1; 10 nucleotides line up with TRBD1. This CDR3 has 14 residues. Germline CDR1 is MDHEN and CDR2 is SYDVKM. The junction had 3 bases not matched to a gene; V was cut back by 3 bases and J by 7 bases. Here the CDR3 DNA reads TGTGCCAGCAGTTTGACAGGGGGCTTAAATGAGCAGTTCTTC. Residues: CASSLTGGLNEQFF.